These 28 T cell receptor beta chains were sequenced from one sample in a study of blood T cell repertoires in COVID-19. Sequencing used immunoSEQ multiplex PCR; TCRdb keeps in-frame clones, though not all of them. Among around 700,000 clones, about 87% were seen once, and the ten largest hold roughly 0.25%. Sample: peripheral blood. These receptors were obtained from a woman aged 18 to 35 with acute or convalescent COVID-19.

This clone appeared a single time. The chain has TRBV19 and TRBJ1-5, with 7 bases that match TRBD1. This CDR3 is 13 amino acids long. CDR1 is LNHDA, CDR2 SQIVND, per germline (reference sequence). V lost 3 bases to trimming and J lost 7 bases; unmatched junction nucleotides: 3. As DNA, the CDR3 is TGTGCCAGTAGTATTAAAGGGGGCCAGCCCCAGCATTTT. Translation: CASSIKGGQPQHF.

Comments on this clone: The same CDR3 arises from other DNA sequences in this sample as well. The chain is built from TRBV30 and TRBJ1-6, with TRBD1 identical over 7 bases. This CDR3 comprises 13 residues. Unmatched junction bases numbered 2, after V lost 5 bases and J lost 4 bases. Germline V CDR1 and CDR2: GTSNPN, SVGIG (reference sequence). The CDR3 nucleotides are TGTGCCTGGGGGGACAGTTATAATTCACCCCTCCACTTT. Translated, it gives CAWGDSYNSPLHF.

The count of this clone is one. The chain joins TRBV10-3 to TRBJ1-3; no definite D call. Trimming shortened V by 7 bases and J by 4 bases, and 11 bases separated the two germline ends. The germline CDR1 and CDR2 sequences are ENHRY and SYGVKD. The CDR3 has 13 residues. CDR3 in DNA: TGTGCCATCAAGCCGGGAAGCGGAAACACCATATATTTT. Protein: CAIKPGSGNTIYF.

The chain recombines TRBV5-6 with TRBJ1-2; TRBD1 agrees at 10 bases. V shed 5 bases, J shed 3 bases, and the junction held 13 bases outside the gene matches. Germline loops: CDR1 SGHDT, CDR2 YYEEEE. This CDR3 is built from 17 residues. CDR3 in DNA: TGTGCCAGCAGACGTCCCGGGACAGGGGCCAGGGACTATGGCTACACCTTC. This translates into CASRRPGTGARDYGYTF.

J is TRBJ1-2 and V is TRBV3-1 (or the pseudogene TRBV3-2); 7 positions agree with TRBD1. The CDR3 length is 15 residues. V lost 4 bases, J lost 1 base, and 6 bases stayed unmatched. Germline-derived CDR1 and CDR2 are LGHDT and YNNKEL (reference sequence). The CDR3 here is CASSRTGTVNYGYTF. The CDR3 DNA follows: TGTGCCAGCAGCCGGACCGGGACAGTTAACTATGGCTACACCTTC.

This clone was counted many times. This chain joins TRBV6-1 and TRBJ1-2; 8 bases match TRBD1. From germline, CDR1 is MNHNS and CDR2 SASEGT. CDR3 size: 14 residues. V lost 3 bases, J lost 4 bases, and 4 bases stayed unmatched. The CDR3 loop is CASSEDRAPYGYTF. CDR3 DNA: TGTGCCAGCAGTGAGGACAGGGCGCCCTATGGCTACACCTTC.

J is TRBJ2-7 and V is TRBV2; D gene uncertain. The CDR3 is made up of 12 amino acids. Germline CDR1 is SNHLY and CDR2 is FYNNEI. Trimming left V 2 bases short and J 4 bases short, with 6 bases between. CDR3 sequence reads: CASSESVYEQYF. In nucleotides, the CDR3 is TGTGCCAGCAGTGAATCTGTATACGAGCAGTACTTC.

The gene calls are TRBV6-2 or TRBV6-3 and TRBJ2-7; 7 nucleotides line up with TRBD1. This CDR3 has 17 residues. Germline values: CDR1 MNHEY, CDR2 SVGEGT. With V trimmed by 1 base and J by 0 bases, 9 bases remained unmatched. This CDR3 is CASSYLYRGQPSYEQYF. The CDR3 DNA reads TGTGCCAGCAGTTACTTATATAGGGGACAGCCCTCCTACGAGCAGTACTTC.

This chain links TRBV7-2 with TRBJ2-2; the match to TRBD2 covers 7 bases. CDR1 SGHTA and CDR2 FQGNSA come from the germline V gene. J lost 6 bases, V lost 5 bases, and 9 bases had no gene match. CDR3 length: 15 amino acids. Written as DNA, the CDR3 is TGTGCCAGCAGCGTCCGGGACTATTCCCCCGGGGAGCTGTTTTTT. This sequence encodes CASSVRDYSPGELFF.

In regard to this clone: A junction end diverges from the germline sequence, so it may reflect a read error. V is TRBV6-2 or TRBV6-3 and J is TRBJ2-1, with a possible D match to TRBD2 (6 bases). The germline gives CDR1 MNHEY, CDR2 SVGEGT. The CDR3 length is 14 residues. CDR3 sequence reads: CASSPGGAAGERFF. The DNA for the CDR3 is TGTGCCAGCAGCCCCGGGGGAGCGGCAGGTGAGCGGTTCTTC.

This chain connects TRBV6-5 to TRBJ1-1, with 9 positions matching TRBD1. Trimming cost V 7 bases and J 3 bases; bases outside gene matches: 9. The CDR3 is 15 amino acids. Germline values: CDR1 MNHEY, CDR2 SVGAGI. CDR3 region: CASTHRGLMDTEAFF. The CDR3 DNA reads as TGTGCCAGCACTCACAGGGGGCTAATGGACACTGAAGCTTTCTTT.

The chain couples TRBV7-9 to TRBJ2-2, with 7 bases lining up with TRBD2. Germline V gene sequence: CDR1 SEHNR, CDR2 FQNEAQ (reference sequence). The CDR3 has 17 residues. The J segment lost 6 bases and the V segment lost 1 base, leaving 11 bases of the junction unmatched. CDR3 in DNA: TGTGCCAGCAGCTTAGGGTGGGGGACTACGGGACCCGGGGAGCTGTTTTTT. This sequence encodes CASSLGWGTTGPGELFF.

The rearrangement uses TRBV4-2 and TRBJ2-3; 8 bases are shared with TRBD2. With 0 bases clipped from V and 5 bases from J, the junction kept 7 bases outside the gene matches. Germline loops: CDR1 LGHNA, CDR2 YNFKEQ. The CDR3 is made up of 16 amino acids. CDR3 sequence reads: CASSQELGSGGDTQYF. The CDR3 DNA reads TGTGCCAGCAGCCAAGAGCTTGGGAGCGGGGGAGATACGCAGTATTTT.

This clone was observed a few times. The chain is built from TRBV10-1 and TRBJ1-2; D is perhaps TRBD1 (5 bases). The CDR3 spans 12 residues. Germline V gene sequence: CDR1 WNHNN, CDR2 SYGVQD (reference sequence). The V end was cut by 9 bases, the J end by 4 bases, with 12 bases between. The CDR3: CASQTDSYGYTF. Here the CDR3 DNA reads TGCGCCAGTCAAACAGACAGCTATGGCTACACCTTC.

The gene calls are TRBV19 and TRBJ1-1; maybe TRBD1 (5 bases). CDR3 size: 14 residues. Germline V lookup: CDR1 LNHDA, CDR2 SQIVND (reference sequence). V lost 1 base to trimming and J lost 0 bases, with 6 bases between them. The CDR3 DNA reads as TGTGCCAGTAGTATAGGCAGGGTGAACACTGAAGCTTTCTTT. The encoded protein is CASSIGRVNTEAFF.

The gene calls are TRBV4-1 and TRBJ1-6; 7 bases line up with TRBD1. V gave up 2 bases and J gave up 7 bases; unmatched junction bases: 5. CDR1 is MGHRA and CDR2 is YSYEKL in the germline V gene. The CDR3 has 15 amino acids. The CDR3 DNA sequence: TGCGCCAGCAGCCAAACAGGGGAGAGGAATTCACCCCTCCACTTT. The encoded protein is CASSQTGERNSPLHF.

This CDR3 reads CASSYAGALYEQYF. Here the CDR3 DNA reads TGTGCCAGCAGTTACGCAGGGGCCCTCTACGAGCAGTACTTC. V is TRBV6-5 and J is TRBJ2-7, with D perhaps TRBD1 (6 bases). Looked up from germline, CDR1 is MNHEY and CDR2 is SVGAGI. Trimming pared 2 bases from V and 3 bases from J, leaving 11 bases between. This CDR3 is built from 14 residues.

The chain has TRBV5-5 and TRBJ1-2, with D possibly TRBD1 on 6 matching bases. With 6 bases removed from V and 4 bases from J, the gap between germline ends came to 16 bases. This CDR3 is built from 14 residues. The germline V gene encodes CDR1 SGHKS and CDR2 YYEKEE (reference sequence). The CDR3 protein is CASTKLRDTYGYTF. CDR3 coding DNA: TGTGCCAGCACCAAACTCCGGGACACCTATGGCTACACCTTC.

The chain couples TRBV19 to TRBJ2-3, with a weak D call TRBD2 (7 bases). Trimming removed 2 bases from V and 1 base from J, with 16 bases in between. CDR3 length equals 17 residues. Germline CDR1 reads LNHDA; CDR2 reads SQIVND (reference sequence). The CDR3 DNA follows: TGTGCCAGTAGTATATGGGGGGGCCTAGCGGGCACAGATACGCAGTATTTT. Amino acids: CASSIWGGLAGTDTQYF.

The rearrangement uses TRBV7-9 and TRBJ2-7; 7 bases fit TRBD1. The CDR3 is 15 amino acids. Germline V gene data show CDR1 as SEHNR and CDR2 as FQNEAQ (reference sequence). V gave up 5 bases and J gave up 3 bases; unmatched junction bases: 10. This chain's CDR3 is CASSHTDRKVYEQYF. DNA for the CDR3: TGTGCCAGCAGCCACACGGACAGGAAGGTCTACGAGCAGTACTTC.

This rearrangement joins TRBV5-1 to TRBJ1-1, with D possibly TRBD1 on 6 matching bases. V lost 2 bases and J lost 1, with 12 bases in between. The germline V gene encodes CDR1 SGHRS and CDR2 YFSETQ. The CDR3 consists of 15 residues. The CDR3, as DNA: TGCGCCAGCAGCTTTTACGACAGGAAGAACACTGAAGCTTTCTTT. This sequence encodes CASSFYDRKNTEAFF. The full variable domain, in which reference TRBV5-1 and TRBJ1-1 provide the parts outside the CDR3, is KAGVTQTPRYLIKTRGQQVTLSCSPISGHRSVSWYQQTPGQGLQFLFEYFSETQRNKGNFPGRFSGRQFSNSRSEMNVSTLELGDSALYLCASSFYDRKNTEAFFGQGTRLTVV.

This clone appeared a few times. V gene TRBV4-3 combines with J gene TRBJ2-2; tentative D call: TRBD1 (6 bases). The CDR3 is made up of 18 amino acids. Trimming removed 3 bases from V and 7 bases from J, with 24 bases in between. Germline values: CDR1 LGHNA, CDR2 YSLEER. The CDR3, as DNA: TGCGCCAGCAGCCATAGGGGACACCCTCTAAGCATCTTCGGGGAGCTGTTTTTT. Encoded protein: CASSHRGHPLSIFGELFF.

The V call is TRBV6-5, the J call TRBJ1-1, with TRBD1 matching 7 bases. Germline V CDR1 and CDR2: MNHEY, SVGAGI. CDR3 length equals 15 residues. V lost 6 bases and J lost 2; bases outside the gene matches: 9. Written as DNA, the CDR3 is TGTGCCAGCAGACGAGACAGGGTGAGAAACACTGAAGCTTTCTTT. It codes for CASRRDRVRNTEAFF.

This clone was counted a single time. The rearrangement joins TRBV28 to TRBJ1-2, with a possible D match to TRBD1 (5 bases). Trimming cost V 2 bases and J 1 base, with 14 bases left between them. The CDR3 sequence is 16 residues long. Germline V CDR1 and CDR2: MDHEN, SYDVKM. The CDR3 is CASSLGQGAVNYGYTF. In DNA form, the CDR3 reads TGTGCCAGCAGTTTAGGCCAGGGCGCGGTTAACTATGGCTACACCTTC.

The chain uses TRBV5-1 and TRBJ1-1; the D is unclear. The V and J ends lost 1 base and 1 base respectively, with 5 bases between them. Germline V CDR1 and CDR2: SGHRS, YFSETQ. CDR3 length: 13 amino acids. The CDR3 is CASSLRENTEAFF. DNA for the CDR3: TGCGCCAGCAGCTTGAGAGAGAACACTGAAGCTTTCTTT.

The chain recombines TRBV10-1 with TRBJ2-7; 7 bases are a match to TRBD1. The CDR3 has 16 residues. Trimming cost V 2 bases and J 1 base; bases outside gene matches: 8. Germline CDR1 is WNHNN and CDR2 is SYGVQD (reference sequence). In nucleotides, the CDR3 is TGCGCCAGCAGTGAGATCCGAGGGGGCGATTCCTACGAGCAGTACTTC. It is translated as CASSEIRGGDSYEQYF.

The chain combines TRBV28 with TRBJ1-2; TRBD1 matches at 8 bases. Germline-derived CDR1 and CDR2 are MDHEN and SYDVKM. The trim removed 2 bases at V and 3 bases at J, leaving 8 bases unmatched. The CDR3 contains 16 residues. The CDR3 DNA follows: TGTGCCAGCAGTTTACTGTTATCACAGGGGGACTATGGCTACACCTTC. It encodes CASSLLLSQGDYGYTF.

V gene TRBV5-1 combines with J gene TRBJ2-5, with 7 bases lining up with TRBD2. The CDR3 sequence is 15 residues long. The germline gives CDR1 SGHRS, CDR2 YFSETQ. With 4 bases clipped from V and 8 bases from J, the junction kept 14 bases outside the gene matches. As DNA, the CDR3 is TGCGCCAGCAGCCCGCCGGGACTACAACCAGCAACCCAGTACTTC. Residues: CASSPPGLQPATQYF.